What follows are 20 T cell receptor beta chains derived from one specimen sequenced in a study of shared clonotypes between healthy human individuals. Profiling relied on immunoSEQ multiplex PCR, and the TCRdb table lists in-frame clones only, not all of them. Of around 2,000,000 clones listed, about 95% are singletons. Sequencing was done on a sample of naive CD4+ T cells sorted from blood. As to subset: CD45RA+ positively selected. The origin of the receptors is a man between 18 and 35 years old in good health.

This clone was seen only once. Distinct nucleotide sequences in the sample also encode this CDR3. V and J are TRBV5-4 and TRBJ2-7; D possibly corresponds to TRBD1 (6 bases). V was trimmed by 3 bases and J by 0 bases, leaving 10 bases between them. Germline lookup yields CDR1 SGHNT and CDR2 YYREEE (reference sequence). This CDR3 has 14 amino acids. CDR3: CASSSQGISYEQYF. The DNA of the CDR3 is TGTGCCAGCAGCTCTCAGGGGATCTCCTACGAGCAGTACTTC.

The gene calls are TRBV28 and TRBJ1-1; 8 positions match TRBD1. V was clipped by 5 bases and J by 7 bases; unmatched bases: 15. The CDR3 consists of 16 residues. Germline V gene data show CDR1 as MDHEN and CDR2 as SYDVKM. DNA for the CDR3: TGTGCCAGCAGTACCCCCGGGACAGGCGCCCCCTATGAAGCTTTCTTT. Its translation is CASSTPGTGAPYEAFF.

In regard to this clone: This sample also contains other DNA sequences that code for the same CDR3. The rearrangement uses TRBV30 and TRBJ1-3, with D maybe TRBD1 (5 bases). Germline V gene data show CDR1 as GTSNPN and CDR2 as SVGIG (reference sequence). The CDR3 loop spans 15 amino acids. V shed 0 bases and J shed 2 bases, with 11 bases lying between them. The CDR3 nucleotides read TGTGCCTGGAGTGTACGTCGGGGGGCTGGAAACACCATATATTTT. This gives the protein CAWSVRRGAGNTIYF.

This chain joins TRBV19 and TRBJ1-4; no clear D. V lost 6 bases and J 8 bases, leaving 16 bases between the germline ends. Germline values: CDR1 LNHDA, CDR2 SQIVND (reference sequence). The CDR3 spans 14 residues. The CDR3 reads CASSQAKGMEKLFF. DNA of the CDR3: TGTGCCAGTAGCCAGGCCAAAGGGATGGAAAAACTGTTTTTT.

J is TRBJ2-1 and V is TRBV2; 8 bases are shared with TRBD2. This CDR3 is built from 13 residues. Losses at the gene ends were 10 bases for V and 6 bases for J; bases not matched to a gene: 8. Per germline, CDR1 SNHLY and CDR2 FYNNEI. In DNA form, the CDR3 reads TGTGCCAATAAGCGGGAGCCTACCAATGAGCAGTTCTTC. Its protein product is CANKREPTNEQFF.

The sample holds one count of this clone. The V gene is TRBV4-3, the J gene TRBJ1-4; the D is unclear. There are 15 residues in the CDR3. In germline, CDR1 is LGHNA, CDR2 YSLEER. The germline V and J ends were trimmed by 0 bases and 0 bases, with 5 bases remaining between them. CDR3 protein: CASSQDPATNEKLFF. The CDR3 DNA sequence: TGCGCCAGCAGCCAAGATCCCGCAACTAATGAAAAACTGTTTTTT.

Note on this clone: This sample also contains other DNA sequences that code for the same CDR3. The rearrangement uses TRBV18 and TRBJ1-6; D ambiguous. CDR3 length: 13 amino acids. Trimming left V 3 bases short and J 7 bases short, with 7 bases between. Germline loops: CDR1 KGHSH, CDR2 LQKENI. The CDR3 protein is CASSPDPNSPLHF. CDR3 bases: TGTGCCAGCTCACCTGACCCCAATTCACCCCTCCACTTT. Full variable domain (missing parts from reference TRBV18 and TRBJ1-6): NAGVMQNPRHLVRRRGQEARLRCSPMKGHSHVYWYRQLPEEGLKFMVYLQKENIIDESGMPKERFSAEFPKEGPSILRIQQVVRGDSAAYFCASSPDPNSPLHFGNGTRLTVT.

This rearrangement joins TRBV5-1 to TRBJ2-7; 15 bases fit TRBD2. Germline values: CDR1 SGHRS, CDR2 YFSETQ. V trimming: 4 bases; J trimming: 1 base; junction bases outside the gene matches: 6. The CDR3 extends over 17 amino acids. The CDR3 DNA reads TGCGCCAGCAGCCTGGGACTAGCGGGAGGACTTTCCTACGAGCAGTACTTC. It yields the protein CASSLGLAGGLSYEQYF.

This clone occurred once. The rearrangement uses TRBV6-6 and TRBJ2-1, with D perhaps matching TRBD2 (5 bases). Per germline, CDR1 MNHNY and CDR2 SVGAGI (reference sequence). V was trimmed by 6 bases and J by 7 bases, leaving 13 bases between them. The CDR3 spans 13 residues. The CDR3 DNA reads TGTGCCAGCAGGGCGACTGGGGAGAATGAGCAGTTCTTC. It yields the protein CASRATGENEQFF.

The chain has TRBV25-1 and TRBJ2-3; no definite D call. Germline V gene data show CDR1 as MGHDK and CDR2 as SYGVNS. The CDR3 sequence is 15 residues long. Trimming pared 2 bases from V and 6 bases from J, leaving 15 bases between. The CDR3 region is CASSEGVTPSDTQYF. The CDR3 DNA reads as TGTGCCAGCAGTGAAGGGGTTACTCCATCGGATACGCAGTATTTT.

The genes are TRBV6-5 and TRBJ1-2; a weak D match, TRBD1 (6 bases). Germline V gene lookup returns CDR1 MNHEY and CDR2 SVGAGI. CDR3 size: 15 residues. Trimming removed 7 bases from V and 4 bases from J, with 19 bases in between. DNA for the CDR3: TGTGCCAGCACCCTCTCGGGGGGGCCGATCTATGGCTACACCTTC. Translating gives CASTLSGGPIYGYTF.

The rearrangement joins TRBV4-3 to TRBJ1-5; 9 bases map to TRBD1. Germline CDR1 and CDR2: LGHNA and YSLEER. Trimming took 1 base from V and 1 from J; bases not matched to a gene: 5. The CDR3 spans 17 residues. The CDR3 DNA follows: TGCGCCAGCAGCCAAGTTTTGACAGGGGGAAGCAATCAGCCCCAGCATTTT. It yields the protein CASSQVLTGGSNQPQHF.

The rearrangement joins TRBV4-3 to TRBJ2-4; D unresolved. Germline V gene sequence: CDR1 LGHNA, CDR2 YSLEER. Trimming removed 2 bases from V and 8 bases from J, with 10 bases in between. The CDR3 is 13 residues long. The CDR3 sequence: CASSQLLRDIQYF. Here the CDR3 DNA reads TGCGCCAGCAGCCAACTACTCCGGGACATTCAGTACTTC.

The chain combines TRBV28 with TRBJ2-7; TRBD1 matches 7 bases. In germline, CDR1 is MDHEN, CDR2 SYDVKM. This CDR3 is 14 amino acids long. V was pared by 6 bases and J by 6 bases, with 11 bases of the junction left unmatched. The DNA of the CDR3 is TGTGCCAGCAGCCTCCCACAGGGGACGGGCGAGCAGTACTTC. As protein: CASSLPQGTGEQYF.

J is TRBJ2-5 and V is TRBV6-1, with TRBD1 matching 12 bases. Trimming took 4 bases from V and 3 from J; bases not matched to a gene: 9. This CDR3 contains 17 residues. CDR1 and CDR2 from the germline V gene are MNHNS and SASEGT. CDR3 protein: CASSVDMGQGAKETQYF. The CDR3 coding sequence is TGTGCCAGCAGTGTGGATATGGGACAGGGGGCAAAAGAGACCCAGTACTTC.

Worth noting for this clone: Just one base apart from a much larger clone, this may be a read error. This CDR3 is also generated by other DNA sequences in the sample. CDR3 sequence reads: CASSPPQGSYEQYF. The CDR3 DNA reads TGTGCCAGCTCACCACCGCAGGGCTCCTACGAGCAGTACTTC. The gene calls are TRBV18 and TRBJ2-7, with D perhaps TRBD1 (5 bases). The CDR3 is made up of 14 amino acids. Trimming removed 0 bases from V and 0 bases from J, with 6 bases in between. Germline CDR1 reads KGHSH; CDR2 reads LQKENI.

This chain connects TRBV6-5 to TRBJ2-1; D is unclear. CDR1 MNHEY and CDR2 SVGAGI come from the germline V gene. There are 14 residues in the CDR3. Deletions cut 0 bases from V and 6 bases from J, with 9 bases between. CDR3 amino acids: CASSYSEGPNEQFF. In DNA form, the CDR3 reads TGTGCCAGCAGTTACTCAGAAGGGCCCAATGAGCAGTTCTTC.

A note on this clone: This sample also contains other DNA sequences that code for the same CDR3. The rearrangement joins TRBV2 to TRBJ1-1; D is possibly TRBD1 (5 bases). Germline CDR1 reads SNHLY; CDR2 reads FYNNEI. Trimming shortened V by 2 bases and J by 3 bases, and 10 bases separated the two germline ends. The CDR3 runs to 14 residues. DNA for the CDR3: TGTGCCAGCAGTGAACGGGGGAGGGACACTGAAGCTTTCTTT. This translates into CASSERGRDTEAFF.

J is TRBJ2-4 and V is TRBV7-3, with TRBD2 as a possible D gene (5 bases). Trimming stripped 6 bases from V and 8 bases from J, with 14 bases between. CDR1 and CDR2 from the germline V gene are SGHTA and FQGTGA. The CDR3 contains 13 residues. The CDR3 sequence: CASSYSGYDIQYF. The CDR3 nucleotides are TGTGCCAGCAGTTATTCGGGATACGACATTCAGTACTTC.

As regards this clone: One end of the junction is discordant with germline, which a read error may explain. The gene calls are TRBV7-7 and TRBJ2-7; no clear D. The CDR3 is 14 amino acids. Germline V gene sequence: CDR1 SSHAT, CDR2 FNYEAQ (reference sequence). In nucleotides, the CDR3 is TGTGCTAGCAGCCTCTCTTTGAGTTCCTACGAGCAGTACTTC. Translating it yields CASSLSLSSYEQYF.